The clone carrying this T cell receptor (beta chain) was picked up one time. RNA totalling about 0.5 to 1 ug underwent reverse transcription with random hexamers. Amplification of TCR beta CDR3 across 54 Vbeta and 13 Jbeta was performed with immunoSEQ multiplex PCR. TCRdb reprocessed the immunoSEQ multiplex PCR reads with MiXCR, giving one entry per CDR3 protein. Here the sample spans a few hundred thousand distinct CDR3 sequences, 85% to 95% being singletons. V was pared by 0 bases and J by 8 bases, with 4 bases between. This CDR3 spans 11 amino acids. CDR1 SQVTM and CDR2 ANQGSEA come from the germline V gene. High-throughput TCR beta sequencing covered peripheral CD8+ and CD4+ T cells. The multiple sclerosis controls were treatment-naive patients, and their relapsing-remitting disease was stable or active. These data belong to a study of CD8 T cells in Susac syndrome.

The TCR comes from a human donor with multiple sclerosis. Sequencing input: CD4+ T cells from PBMCs. The chain links TRBV29-1 to TRBJ1-4, with D unclear. The CDR3: CSVEDPEKLFF. The CDR3 DNA follows: TGCAGCGTTGAAGATCCAGAAAAACTGTTTTTT.